This T cell receptor beta chain was recovered during a study of blood T cell repertoires in COVID-19. Study-level information: Sites in the United States, Italy and Spain provided acute and convalescent COVID-19 samples. T cells, B-cell-depleted T cells, or PBMCs provided the cDNA or gDNA that served as material.

Original methodology: It was from reference gene primer amplification that nucleated cell counts were estimated. Some clones are missing from TCRdb's copy, which holds only in-frame ones; the method was immunoSEQ multiplex PCR. V and J calls plus clone size are reproduced from that table; the DNA served to infer D and trimming. The data contain about 92,000 clones, 80% to 85% of them singletons. Trimming pared 3 bases from V and 3 bases from J, leaving 12 bases between. The CDR3 covers 15 residues. CDR1 is MNHEY and CDR2 is SVGEGT in the germline V gene. Sequencing was done on a sample of peripheral blood. V gene TRBV6-2 or TRBV6-3 combines with J gene TRBJ1-5; D is possibly TRBD1 (5 bases). This TCR was sampled from a woman of 80 years or more with active or convalescent COVID-19. The CDR3 is CASSYRARANQPQHF. In DNA form, the CDR3 reads TGTGCCAGCAGTTATCGCGCCAGGGCCAATCAGCCCCAGCATTTT.